This section outlines one TCR beta chain sequence together with its context. The antigen remains undetermined. The sample belongs to a study of T cell repertoires in cytomegalovirus infection. For the study at large: Both a matching HLA type and CMV infection were indicated by public TCR beta signatures.

Study observations and caveats: What dominated the ex vivo response were HLA-C-restricted CMV-specific TCR beta clonotypes. Cumulative public TCR beta family frequency identified CMV carriers with the relevant HLA.

Germline V lookup: CDR1 SGHVS, CDR2 FNYEAQ. V was cut by 3 bases and J by 3 bases, with 25 bases left in between. This CDR3 has 19 residues. TCRdb fed the reads into MiXCR, producing one record per CDR3 protein. The profile shows 150,000 to 200,000 distinct CDR3 sequences, about 20% of them singletons. This chain connects TRBV7-6 to TRBJ2-3; TRBD1 is a possible D gene (6 bases). The sequencing input was PBMCs. The clonotype was recovered from a human donor in good health (CMV status not recorded). Some clones in this sample may be carry-over from other donors' samples. This CDR3 is CASSLGRGGRTGQTDTQYF. The CDR3 DNA reads as TGTGCCAGCAGCTTGGGCAGGGGTGGAAGGACCGGACAAACAGATACGCAGTATTTT.